Listed below are T cell receptor beta chains from one sample, sequenced in a study of spatial heterogeneity in lung cancer. TCRdb reanalysed the 5' RACE reads using MiXCR and keeps one entry per CDR3 protein. The table includes approximately 13,000 distinct CDR3 sequences, about 5% detected once. The sequenced sample was lung tumor tissue, obtained at surgery. The receptors derive from a male donor with early-stage non-small cell lung cancer. Each CDR3 is given with its conserved first and last residue. Each record gives: clone size, D gene, J gene, V gene, CDR3 protein, CDR3 DNA. The D gene is left open where the match is weak. Not every row has a clone size; where given, it reads once, few, many or a size class.

clone size: many; D gene: .; J gene: TRBJ2-4; V gene: TRBV20-1; CDR3 protein: CSAREHSGGKNIQYF; CDR3 DNA: TGCAGTGCTAGAGAACATTCCGGGGGAAAAAACATTCAGTACTTC
clone size: medium-sized; D gene: .; J gene: TRBJ1-3; V gene: TRBV28; CDR3 protein: CASSLSSGNTIYF; CDR3 DNA: TGTGCCAGCAGTTTATCGTCTGGAAACACCATATATTTT
clone size: many; D gene: .; J gene: TRBJ2-4; V gene: TRBV7-9; CDR3 protein: CASSPSQGSIQYF; CDR3 DNA: TGTGCCAGCAGCCCCTCACAGGGAAGTATTCAGTACTTC
clone size: many; D gene: .; J gene: TRBJ1-5; V gene: TRBV7-9; CDR3 protein: CASSLGGVGQPQHF; CDR3 DNA: TGTGCCAGCAGCTTAGGTGGGGTGGGCCAGCCCCAGCATTTT
clone size: many; D gene: .; J gene: TRBJ1-1; V gene: TRBV6-2/TRBV6-3; CDR3 protein: CASTLAPHMNTEAFF; CDR3 DNA: TGTGCCAGCACCCTAGCGCCACATATGAACACTGAAGCTTTCTTT
clone size: many; D gene: .; J gene: TRBJ2-2; V gene: TRBV7-9; CDR3 protein: CASSPAVGQGWTGELFF; CDR3 DNA: TGTGCCAGCAGCCCGGCGGTGGGGCAGGGGTGGACCGGGGAGCTGTTTTTT
clone size: many; D gene: TRBD2; J gene: TRBJ2-3; V gene: TRBV20-1; CDR3 protein: CSARAASGGAWGTQYF; CDR3 DNA: TGCAGTGCTAGAGCGGCTAGCGGGGGGGCGTGGGGTACGCAGTATTTT
clone size: many; D gene: TRBD1; J gene: TRBJ1-1; V gene: TRBV7-6; CDR3 protein: CASSPGQGAMNTEAFF; CDR3 DNA: TGTGCCAGCAGCCCGGGACAGGGGGCTATGAACACTGAAGCTTTCTTT
clone size: few; D gene: TRBD2; J gene: TRBJ2-1; V gene: TRBV5-4; CDR3 protein: CASSSGGLAGASEQFF; CDR3 DNA: TGTGCCAGCAGCTCGGGGGGCCTAGCGGGAGCGAGTGAGCAGTTCTTC
clone size: many; D gene: TRBD2; J gene: TRBJ2-5; V gene: TRBV7-8; CDR3 protein: CASSPYRTSGLGVQETQYF; CDR3 DNA: TGTGCCAGCAGCCCGTACCGGACTAGCGGGTTAGGGGTTCAAGAGACCCAGTACTTC
clone size: many; D gene: TRBD2; J gene: TRBJ2-3; V gene: TRBV5-5; CDR3 protein: CASSLLGTTLTDTQYF; CDR3 DNA: TGTGCCAGCAGCTTGCTCGGGACTACGCTCACAGATACGCAGTATTTT
clone size: few; D gene: .; J gene: TRBJ2-1; V gene: TRBV5-1; CDR3 protein: CASSTGLQDNNEQFF; CDR3 DNA: TGCGCCAGCAGCACGGGACTCCAAGACAACAATGAGCAGTTCTTC
clone size: many; D gene: TRBD2; J gene: TRBJ2-1; V gene: TRBV29-1; CDR3 protein: CSAALAGGGEQFF; CDR3 DNA: TGCAGCGCTGCTTTGGCGGGAGGGGGAGAGCAGTTCTTC
clone size: many; D gene: .; J gene: TRBJ2-5; V gene: TRBV9; CDR3 protein: CASSVGGPLQETQYF; CDR3 DNA: TGTGCCAGCAGCGTAGGGGGTCCCCTCCAAGAGACCCAGTACTTC
clone size: .; D gene: .; J gene: TRBJ2-1; V gene: TRBV7-5; CDR3 protein: CISVPEALGLSSGEQFF; CDR3 DNA: .
clone size: few; D gene: TRBD1; J gene: TRBJ1-2; V gene: TRBV4-3; CDR3 protein: CASSPSGQGGNYGYTF; CDR3 DNA: TGCGCCAGCAGCCCCTCGGGACAGGGAGGAAACTATGGCTACACCTTC
clone size: many; D gene: .; J gene: TRBJ2-2; V gene: TRBV6-4; CDR3 protein: CASSEEGGTGELFF; CDR3 DNA: TGTGCCAGCAGTGAGGAGGGGGGCACCGGGGAGCTGTTTTTT
clone size: many; D gene: .; J gene: TRBJ2-3; V gene: TRBV29-1; CDR3 protein: CSVGPRLTTDTQYF; CDR3 DNA: TGCAGCGTTGGACCGCGACTTACCACAGATACGCAGTATTTT
clone size: medium-sized; D gene: .; J gene: TRBJ2-3; V gene: TRBV24-1; CDR3 protein: CATSDFTGPSTDTQYF; CDR3 DNA: TGTGCCACCAGTGATTTTACCGGTCCTAGCACAGATACGCAGTATTTT
clone size: many; D gene: .; J gene: TRBJ1-2; V gene: TRBV6-2/TRBV6-3; CDR3 protein: CASSLIGSNYGYTF; CDR3 DNA: TGTGCCAGCAGCCTCATCGGGAGCAACTATGGCTACACCTTC
clone size: many; D gene: .; J gene: TRBJ2-1; V gene: TRBV14; CDR3 protein: CASSQFGGNEQFF; CDR3 DNA: TGTGCCAGCAGCCAATTTGGGGGCAATGAGCAGTTCTTC
clone size: many; D gene: TRBD2; J gene: TRBJ2-1; V gene: TRBV6-6; CDR3 protein: CASSTHAGVSYNEQFF; CDR3 DNA: TGTGCCAGCAGTACTCACGCGGGGGTCTCTTACAATGAGCAGTTCTTC
clone size: many; D gene: .; J gene: TRBJ2-3; V gene: TRBV12-3/TRBV12-4; CDR3 protein: CASSLLEDTQYF; CDR3 DNA: TGTGCCAGCAGTTTACTGGAAGATACGCAGTATTTT
clone size: many; D gene: .; J gene: TRBJ1-1; V gene: TRBV6-5; CDR3 protein: CASSPATGGTEAFF; CDR3 DNA: TGTGCCAGCAGTCCCGCTACAGGAGGCACTGAAGCTTTCTTT
clone size: medium-sized; D gene: .; J gene: TRBJ2-3; V gene: TRBV7-2; CDR3 protein: CASSFVRGRTPFSTDTQYF; CDR3 DNA: TGTGCCAGCAGCTTCGTTAGGGGGAGAACCCCCTTTAGCACAGATACGCAGTATTTT
clone size: medium-sized; D gene: .; J gene: TRBJ1-2; V gene: TRBV9; CDR3 protein: CASSPLTGRLTF; CDR3 DNA: TGTGCCAGCAGCCCTCTGACCGGTCGCCTAACCTTC
clone size: many; D gene: TRBD1; J gene: TRBJ2-7; V gene: TRBV3-1; CDR3 protein: CASSQQNRGHEQYF; CDR3 DNA: TGTGCCAGCAGCCAACAAAACAGGGGCCACGAGCAGTACTTC
clone size: medium-sized; D gene: .; J gene: TRBJ2-1; V gene: TRBV25-1; CDR3 protein: CASSEGIYEQFF; CDR3 DNA: TGTGCCAGCTCGGAGGGCATTTATGAGCAGTTCTTC
clone size: many; D gene: .; J gene: TRBJ1-5; V gene: TRBV27; CDR3 protein: CASRIGTNSNQPQHF; CDR3 DNA: TGTGCCAGCAGAATCGGGACAAATAGCAATCAGCCCCAGCATTTT
clone size: many; D gene: .; J gene: TRBJ2-2; V gene: TRBV7-9; CDR3 protein: CASSSRLGGRLFF; CDR3 DNA: TGTGCCAGCAGCTCTCGTCTGGGGGGTCGGCTGTTTTTT
clone size: .; D gene: TRBD2; J gene: TRBJ2-7; V gene: TRBV5-5; CDR3 protein: CASSLASGAYEQYF; CDR3 DNA: TGTGCCAGCAGCTTGGCCAGCGGGGCCTACGAGCAGTACTTC
clone size: medium-sized; D gene: TRBD1; J gene: TRBJ2-7; V gene: TRBV29-1; CDR3 protein: CSATRGSDEQYF; CDR3 DNA: TGCAGCGCCACCAGGGGGAGCGACGAGCAGTACTTC
clone size: many; D gene: .; J gene: TRBJ1-2; V gene: TRBV2; CDR3 protein: CASTPWEGYGYTF; CDR3 DNA: TGTGCCAGCACCCCCTGGGAAGGGTATGGCTACACCTTC
clone size: many; D gene: TRBD1; J gene: TRBJ2-3; V gene: TRBV29-1; CDR3 protein: CSVATGGTTDTQYF; CDR3 DNA: TGCAGCGTGGCGACAGGGGGGACTACAGATACGCAGTATTTT
clone size: .; D gene: TRBD1; J gene: TRBJ2-1; V gene: TRBV11-2; CDR3 protein: CASSFGTGRPYNEQFF; CDR3 DNA: TGTGCCAGCAGCTTCGGGACAGGGCGTCCCTACAATGAGCAGTTCTTC
clone size: many; D gene: .; J gene: TRBJ1-1; V gene: TRBV24-1; CDR3 protein: CATSDSVNTEAFF; CDR3 DNA: TGTGCCACCAGTGATTCCGTCAACACTGAAGCTTTCTTT
clone size: many; D gene: .; J gene: TRBJ1-4; V gene: TRBV20-1; CDR3 protein: CSARDPIVGEKLFF; CDR3 DNA: TGCAGTGCTAGAGATCCAATAGTTGGTGAAAAACTGTTTTTT
clone size: many; D gene: .; J gene: TRBJ2-5; V gene: TRBV6-5; CDR3 protein: CASSYSLQQETQYF; CDR3 DNA: TGTGCCAGCAGTTACTCGTTACAGCAAGAGACCCAGTACTTC
clone size: many; D gene: .; J gene: TRBJ1-1; V gene: TRBV7-2; CDR3 protein: CASLPSSVNTEAFF; CDR3 DNA: TGTGCCAGCCTTCCCTCCTCGGTGAACACTGAAGCTTTCTTT
clone size: many; D gene: TRBD2; J gene: TRBJ2-1; V gene: TRBV30; CDR3 protein: CAYGRGAGDEQFF; CDR3 DNA: TGTGCCTACGGCCGGGGAGCGGGGGATGAGCAGTTCTTC
clone size: many; D gene: .; J gene: TRBJ2-2; V gene: TRBV6-2/TRBV6-3; CDR3 protein: CASTLTTGSGELFF; CDR3 DNA: TGTGCCAGCACCTTAACTACAGGGTCCGGGGAGCTGTTTTTT
clone size: .; D gene: .; J gene: TRBJ1-1; V gene: TRBV6-2/TRBV6-3; CDR3 protein: CASSLSGLNTEAFF; CDR3 DNA: TGTGCCAGCAGTTTATCGGGGCTGAACACTGAAGCTTTCTTT
clone size: many; D gene: TRBD2; J gene: TRBJ2-5; V gene: TRBV7-8; CDR3 protein: CASSLGGSGLQETQYF; CDR3 DNA: TGTGCCAGCAGCTTAGGGGGTAGCGGGCTACAAGAGACCCAGTACTTC
clone size: many; D gene: .; J gene: TRBJ2-5; V gene: TRBV7-2; CDR3 protein: CASSLYRDQETQYF; CDR3 DNA: TGTGCCAGCAGCTTATATCGCGACCAAGAGACCCAGTACTTC
clone size: many; D gene: TRBD2; J gene: TRBJ2-3; V gene: TRBV25-1; CDR3 protein: CASSYGTSADTQYF; CDR3 DNA: TGTGCCAGCAGTTACGGGACTAGCGCAGATACGCAGTATTTT
clone size: many; D gene: TRBD1; J gene: TRBJ2-4; V gene: TRBV6-2/TRBV6-3; CDR3 protein: CASNGQGTVAKNIQYF; CDR3 DNA: TGTGCCAGCAATGGACAGGGGACGGTAGCCAAAAACATTCAGTACTTC